The table lists the clone carrying this T cell receptor beta chain with a few counts. Its antigen is unknown. This entry comes from a study of identical twins. Every donor was a healthy Caucasian. A single record per CDR3 protein comes from TCRdb applying MiXCR to the 5' RACE reads. The table shows about 210,000 distinct CDR3 sequences, with over 8% occurring only once. General study points: A cross-sectional statistical analysis, not follow-up of the same donors, supported the conclusions.

Trimming took 4 bases from V and 0 from J, leaving 9 bases between them. Germline V gene data show CDR1 as LGHDT and CDR2 as YNNKEL (reference sequence). The CDR3 is 14 residues long. The TCR sequence derives from a woman between 18 and 29 years old in good health. The chain recombines TRBV3-1 with TRBJ1-1; weak D call: TRBD1 (5 bases). What was sequenced was memory (CD45RO+) T cells sorted from blood. Here the CDR3 reads CASSPGGVNTEAFF. The CDR3 DNA reads as TGTGCCAGCAGCCCCGGGGGGGTGAACACTGAAGCTTTCTTT.